This passage covers 20 T cell receptor beta chains from one sample sequenced in a study of PD-1 blockade in classical Hodgkin lymphoma (dated by TCRdb to 2018 to 2020). Libraries were constructed by the immunoSEQ multiplex PCR assay. Not all clones reach the TCRdb copy of this immuneACCESS table, which keeps in-frame sequences only. Checked studies attribute under half of the gap to unresolved V genes and leave the rest unexplained. The sample yields tens of thousands of clones; roughly nine tenths were counted once. Of the sample, 9% to 10% falls within the top ten clones. The sample's time point label, decoded: cycle 1 day 1 (C1D1), immediately before nivolumab initiation. Relapse after autologous stem cell transplantation had occurred in all trial patients, and cohorts A, B and C were distinguished by prior brentuximab vedotin exposure. This sample comprised peripheral blood mononuclear cells (PBMCs), obtained at baseline. The receptors were gathered from a human donor with classical Hodgkin lymphoma.

V usage is TRBV28 and J usage is TRBJ1-4; TRBD1 matches at 9 bases. The germline CDR1 and CDR2 sequences are MDHEN and SYDVKM. The CDR3 runs 16 residues. The J segment lost 2 bases and the V segment lost 6 bases, leaving 7 bases of the junction unmatched. CDR3 coding DNA: TGTGCCAGCAGCCACAGGGGGCGGGGGACTAATGAAAAACTGTTTTTT. Its protein product is CASSHRGRGTNEKLFF.

The rearrangement links TRBV7-6 to TRBJ1-6; 7 bases fit TRBD1. Germline assignment: CDR1 SGHVS and CDR2 FNYEAQ. V was clipped by 1 base and J by 6 bases; unmatched bases: 3. The CDR3 has 15 amino acids. CDR3 sequence (DNA): TGTGCCAGCAGCTTAGGCGGGACAGTTAATTCACCCCTCCACTTT. This encodes CASSLGGTVNSPLHF.

The J gene is TRBJ2-7, the V gene TRBV15, with D possibly TRBD2 on 6 matching bases. This CDR3 comprises 15 residues. The V end lost 3 bases, the J end lost 3 bases, and 15 bases lay between the germline ends. Germline lookup yields CDR1 LNHNV and CDR2 YYDKDF (reference sequence). CDR3 sequence reads: CATSSLRGLIYEQYF. CDR3 in DNA: TGTGCCACCAGCAGCCTACGGGGACTCATCTACGAGCAGTACTTC.

The J gene is TRBJ1-4, the V gene TRBV5-1; D ambiguous. This CDR3 comprises 15 residues. CDR1 is SGHRS and CDR2 is YFSETQ in the germline V gene. V lost 1 base to trimming and J lost 5 bases, with 12 bases between them. The CDR3 is CASSLTALGNEKLFF. CDR3 sequence (DNA): TGCGCCAGCAGCTTGACGGCACTCGGGAATGAAAAACTGTTTTTT.

The J gene is TRBJ2-7, the V gene TRBV19, with TRBD1 as a possible D gene (6 bases). Germline values: CDR1 LNHDA, CDR2 SQIVND (reference sequence). CDR3 length: 15 residues. V shed 1 base and J shed 3 bases, with 13 bases lying between them. CDR3 in amino acids: CASSIVSWGHYEQYF. CDR3 coding DNA: TGTGCCAGTAGTATAGTTTCGTGGGGACACTACGAGCAGTACTTC.

A few counts support this clone. The chain has TRBV5-1 and TRBJ1-1, with 7 nucleotides matching TRBD1. Trimming removed 4 bases from V and 7 bases from J; junction bases left unmatched: 13. Per germline, CDR1 SGHRS and CDR2 YFSETQ. There are 15 residues in the CDR3. The CDR3 bases are TGCGCCAGCAGCCTCGACCAAAGGACAGGCGGTGAAGCTTTCTTT. It translates to CASSLDQRTGGEAFF.

The V call is TRBV2, the J call TRBJ1-4; D is uncertain. There are 14 residues in the CDR3. Trimming took off 5 bases at V and 5 bases at J, with 12 bases between the two ends. The V gene's germline CDR1 is SNHLY and CDR2 FYNNEI. CDR3 residues: CASSRLSKNEKLFF. CDR3 nucleotide sequence: TGTGCCAGCAGTCGGCTGAGTAAGAATGAAAAACTGTTTTTT.

The chain uses TRBV28 and TRBJ2-7; D remains unclear. This CDR3 has 13 amino acids. Germline assignment: CDR1 MDHEN and CDR2 SYDVKM. Between the trimmed V and J ends, which lost 8 bases and 3 bases, there was a span of 14 bases. CDR3 protein: CASGVRANYEQYF. The CDR3 DNA reads TGTGCCAGCGGCGTCCGGGCCAACTACGAGCAGTACTTC.

This rearrangement joins TRBV5-4 to TRBJ2-5; D call uncertain. V was shortened by 0 bases and J by 2 bases, with 11 bases between the two germline ends. Germline CDR1 reads SGHNT; CDR2 reads YYREEE (reference sequence). The CDR3 is 15 residues long. CDR3 amino acids: CASSLGGVMQETQYF. CDR3 DNA: TGTGCCAGCAGCTTGGGTGGGGTAATGCAAGAGACCCAGTACTTC.

V and J are TRBV15 and TRBJ2-5, with 12 bases fitting TRBD2. Germline CDR1 and CDR2: LNHNV and YYDKDF (reference sequence). V was clipped by 0 bases and J by 5 bases; unmatched bases: 10. The CDR3 has 18 amino acids. CDR3 residues: CATSRERTTSGGGETQYF. CDR3 in DNA: TGTGCCACCAGCAGAGAGAGAACGACTAGCGGGGGTGGGGAGACCCAGTACTTC.

This chain joins TRBV27 and TRBJ2-2; a weak D match, TRBD2 (6 bases). The CDR3 has 17 amino acids. Germline values: CDR1 MNHEY, CDR2 SMNVEV (reference sequence). Trimming left V 1 base short and J 7 bases short, with 19 bases between. CDR3 sequence (DNA): TGTGCCAGCAGTTTATTGGGACTCTCTTTTCCCGACGGGGAGCTGTTTTTT. Its protein is CASSLLGLSFPDGELFF.

The chain recombines TRBV6-5 with TRBJ2-7, with D possibly matching TRBD1 (5 bases). This CDR3 comprises 15 residues. Germline assignment: CDR1 MNHEY and CDR2 SVGAGI. V lost 3 bases to trimming and J lost 1 base, with 13 bases between them. The CDR3 reads CASSYAAGRSYEQYF. The CDR3 region has the DNA TGTGCCAGCAGTTATGCCGCAGGGCGGTCCTACGAGCAGTACTTC.

This chain links TRBV10-2 with TRBJ1-1; D is unclear. The CDR3 is 14 residues long. Germline loops: CDR1 WSHSY, CDR2 SAAADI. The V end lost 6 bases, the J end lost 7 bases, and 18 bases lay between the germline ends. The CDR3, as DNA: TGCGCCAGCAGAATAACCGACGGGCTAAATGAAGCTTTCTTT. Amino acids: CASRITDGLNEAFF.

The chain couples TRBV19 to TRBJ2-2; possible D gene TRBD2, 5 bases. CDR3 length: 11 amino acids. With 3 bases removed from V and 10 bases from J, the gap between germline ends came to 6 bases. Germline loops: CDR1 LNHDA, CDR2 SQIVND (reference sequence). The CDR3 reads CASSMGVELFF. CDR3 DNA sequence: TGTGCCAGTAGTATGGGAGTGGAGCTGTTTTTT. The variable domain in full, completed from reference TRBV19 and TRBJ2-2, reads DGGITQSPKYLFRKEGQNVTLSCEQNLNHDAMYWYRQDPGQGLRLIYYSQIVNDFQKGDIAEGYSVSREKKESFPLTVTSAQKNPTAFYLCASSMGVELFFGEGSRLTVL.

V usage is TRBV25-1 and J usage is TRBJ1-4; D remains unclear. CDR3 length: 14 amino acids. V lost 2 bases and J 5 bases, leaving 9 bases between the germline ends. Germline CDR1 reads MGHDK; CDR2 reads SYGVNS. The CDR3 DNA reads TGTGCCAGCAGTGAAATAGGGCAAAATGAAAAACTGTTTTTT. Residues: CASSEIGQNEKLFF.

The gene calls are TRBV4-1 and TRBJ1-2, with 7 bases aligning to TRBD1. V lost 2 bases and J lost 8; bases outside the gene matches: 5. This CDR3 contains 13 residues. Per the germline V gene, CDR1 is MGHRA and CDR2 is YSYEKL. CDR3 in amino acids: CASSQSGTDGYTF. CDR3 DNA: TGCGCCAGCAGCCAATCCGGGACAGACGGCTACACCTTC.

The chain has TRBV27 and TRBJ2-7; a weak D match, TRBD1 (6 bases). Germline V gives CDR1 MNHEY, CDR2 SMNVEV (reference sequence). Deletions cut 4 bases from V and 5 bases from J, with 12 bases between. The CDR3 is 13 residues long. The CDR3 here is CASSYRSGDEQYF. Here the CDR3 DNA reads TGTGCCAGCAGTTACCGATCAGGGGACGAGCAGTACTTC.

The chain is built from TRBV28 and TRBJ2-5; D gene unclear. With the DNA end fitting TRBJ2-7 better, the J assignment may be wrong. The CDR3 consists of 13 residues. Germline CDR1 MDHEN, CDR2 SYDVKM. In DNA form, the CDR3 reads TGTGCCAGCAGTTTCTCCGACTCCTACGAGCAGTACTTC. It codes for CASSFSDSYEQYF.

DNA for the CDR3: TGTGCCAGCAGTACGGGGGGGTCCTCCTACGAGCAGTACTTC. Translation: CASSTGGSSYEQYF. The chain is built from TRBV2 and TRBJ2-7, with 8 bases matching TRBD2. J lost 0 bases, V lost 5 bases, and 3 bases had no gene match. The CDR3 is 14 amino acids. Germline V gives CDR1 SNHLY, CDR2 FYNNEI.

This chain uses TRBV23-1 with TRBJ2-3; TRBD1 aligns across 10 bases. TRBV23-1 falls under the ORF class, with uncertain function. This CDR3 is 18 amino acids long. J lost 0 bases, V lost 4 bases, and 10 bases had no gene match. CDR3 DNA sequence: TGCGCCAGCAGTCCCAGACAGGGGGCAACTTCTAGCACAGATACGCAGTATTTT. Its translation: CASSPRQGATSSTDTQYF.